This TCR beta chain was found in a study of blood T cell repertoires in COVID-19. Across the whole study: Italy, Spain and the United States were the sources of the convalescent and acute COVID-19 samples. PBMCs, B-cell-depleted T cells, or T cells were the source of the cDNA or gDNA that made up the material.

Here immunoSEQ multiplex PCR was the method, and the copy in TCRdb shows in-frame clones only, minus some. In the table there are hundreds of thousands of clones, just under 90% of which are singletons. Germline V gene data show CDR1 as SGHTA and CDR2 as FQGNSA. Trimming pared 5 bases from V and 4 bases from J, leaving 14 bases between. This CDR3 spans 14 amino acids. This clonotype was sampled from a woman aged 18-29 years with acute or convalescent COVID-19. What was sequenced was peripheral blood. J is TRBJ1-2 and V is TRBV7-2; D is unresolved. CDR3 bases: TGTGCCAGCAGCCGCCAGATGCGGGGCTATGGCTACACCTTC. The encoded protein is CASSRQMRGYGYTF.